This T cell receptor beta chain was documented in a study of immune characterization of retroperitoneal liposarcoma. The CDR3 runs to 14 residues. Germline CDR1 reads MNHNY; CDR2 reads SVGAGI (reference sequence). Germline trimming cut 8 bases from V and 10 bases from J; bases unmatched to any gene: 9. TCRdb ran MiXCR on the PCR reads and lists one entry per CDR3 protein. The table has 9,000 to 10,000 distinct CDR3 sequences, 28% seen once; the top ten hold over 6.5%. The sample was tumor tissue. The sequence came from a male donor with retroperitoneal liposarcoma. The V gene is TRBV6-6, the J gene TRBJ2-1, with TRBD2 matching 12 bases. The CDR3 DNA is TGTGCCAGCGGACTAGCGGGACCCTTCTACGAGCAGTTCTTC. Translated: CASGLAGPFYEQFF.